These T cell receptor beta chains were read from a single sample in a study of shared clonotypes between healthy human individuals. Assay used: immunoSEQ multiplex PCR; TCRdb lists only in-frame clones, some missing. The sample shows 2 million to 2.5 million clones, roughly 93% of them seen only once. The material sequenced was naive CD4+ T cells from PBMCs. The receptor set was obtained from a man younger than 35 in good health. Some clones in this sample may be carry-over from other donors' samples. CDR3s include the opening cysteine and the closing phenylalanine or tryptophan. The order of the fields is clone size, V gene, D gene, CDR3 length, J gene, CDR3 protein, CDR3 DNA. A D gene is named only where the DNA matches it firmly. The listing skips clone size in some rows; elsewhere it reads once, few, many or a size class.

size: .; V: TRBV2; D: .; length: 13; J: TRBJ2-6; CDR3: CARRGSGANVLTF; DNA: TGTGCCAGGAGGGGGTCTGGGGCCAACGTCCTGACTTTC
size: .; V: TRBV28; D: TRBD1; length: 14; J: TRBJ2-1; CDR3: CASRRDRGYNEQFF; DNA: TGTGCCAGCAGGCGGGACAGGGGCTACAATGAGCAGTTCTTC
size: .; V: TRBV14; D: .; length: 14; J: TRBJ1-2; CDR3: CASSPSGGVYGYTF; DNA: TGTGCCAGCAGTCCTTCCGGGGGGGTCTATGGCTACACCTTC
size: .; V: TRBV28; D: TRBD1; length: 16; J: TRBJ1-2; CDR3: CASSFMGTGGNYGYTF; DNA: TGTGCCAGCAGTTTTATGGGAACAGGGGGTAACTATGGCTACACCTTC
size: once; V: TRBV5-1; D: TRBD2; length: 16; J: TRBJ2-3; CDR3: CASSPLAGGSTDTQYF; DNA: TGCGCCAGCAGCCCATTAGCGGGGGGGAGCACAGATACGCAGTATTTT
size: .; V: TRBV6-1; D: .; length: 12; J: TRBJ1-1; CDR3: CASGYSRSEAFF; DNA: TGTGCCAGCGGGTACAGTAGGTCTGAAGCTTTCTTT
size: .; V: TRBV5-6; D: TRBD2; length: 17; J: TRBJ2-1; CDR3: CASSGAGLAESYNEQFF; DNA: TGTGCCAGCAGCGGAGCGGGACTAGCGGAATCCTACAATGAGCAGTTCTTC
size: once; V: TRBV18; D: .; length: 13; J: TRBJ1-3; CDR3: CASSPSEGNTIYF; DNA: TGTGCCAGCTCACCCTCTGAAGGAAACACCATATATTTT
size: .; V: TRBV27; D: TRBD1; length: 15; J: TRBJ2-7; CDR3: CASSSTGGPTYEQYF; DNA: TGTGCCAGCAGTTCGACAGGGGGCCCCACCTACGAGCAGTACTTC
size: once; V: TRBV25-1; D: .; length: 12; J: TRBJ1-1; CDR3: CASSLGVAEAFF; DNA: TGTGCCAGCAGTTTAGGGGTTGCTGAAGCTTTCTTT
size: .; V: TRBV27; D: TRBD1; length: 17; J: TRBJ1-4; CDR3: CASSQTPDGTGWEKLFF; DNA: TGTGCCAGCAGTCAAACTCCCGATGGGACAGGGTGGGAAAAACTGTTTTTT
size: .; V: TRBV5-4; D: TRBD1; length: 15; J: TRBJ1-4; CDR3: CASSSIRDSNEKLFF; DNA: TGTGCCAGCAGCTCGATCCGGGACAGTAATGAAAAACTGTTTTTT
size: .; V: TRBV15; D: .; length: 15; J: TRBJ2-6; CDR3: CATSRGPSGANVLTF; DNA: TGTGCCACCAGCAGGGGCCCCTCTGGGGCCAACGTCCTGACTTTC
size: .; V: TRBV30; D: .; length: 15; J: TRBJ1-6; CDR3: CAWTRGTLYNSPLHF; DNA: TGTGCCTGGACCCGCGGGACACTGTATAATTCACCCCTCCACTTT
size: once; V: TRBV5-4; D: .; length: 14; J: TRBJ1-1; CDR3: CASSPGPDNTEAFF; DNA: TGTGCCAGCAGTCCGGGACCAGATAACACTGAAGCTTTCTTT
size: .; V: TRBV2; D: .; length: 13; J: TRBJ2-5; CDR3: CASTRHDKETQYF; DNA: TGTGCCAGCACGCGCCACGATAAAGAGACCCAGTACTTC
size: .; V: TRBV4-1; D: .; length: 18; J: TRBJ2-6; CDR3: CASSQTTVMSSGANVLTF; DNA: TGCGCCAGCAGCCAAACGACGGTTATGAGCTCTGGGGCCAACGTCCTGACTTTC
size: .; V: TRBV5-6; D: TRBD1; length: 17; J: TRBJ2-6; CDR3: CASSFKDRKAGANVLTF; DNA: TGTGCCAGCAGCTTTAAGGACAGGAAGGCTGGGGCCAACGTCCTGACTTTC
size: .; V: TRBV15; D: .; length: 16; J: TRBJ1-2; CDR3: CATSRDQTGSRYGYTF; DNA: TGTGCCACCAGCAGAGATCAAACAGGGAGTAGGTATGGCTACACCTTC
size: .; V: TRBV29-1; D: .; length: 12; J: TRBJ2-7; CDR3: CSVEGPIYEQYF; DNA: TGCAGCGTTGAAGGTCCGATATACGAGCAGTACTTC
size: .; V: TRBV11-2; D: TRBD2; length: 16; J: TRBJ2-1; CDR3: CASSLEAGGPRNEQFF; DNA: TGTGCCAGCAGCTTAGAGGCGGGAGGGCCCCGCAATGAGCAGTTCTTC
size: .; V: TRBV27; D: .; length: 13; J: TRBJ2-1; CDR3: CASRGSSYNEQFF; DNA: TGTGCCAGCAGAGGGAGCTCCTACAATGAGCAGTTCTTC
size: .; V: TRBV11-3; D: TRBD2; length: 18; J: TRBJ2-3; CDR3: CASSLDAASGGRTDTQYF; DNA: TGTGCCAGCAGCTTAGATGCGGCTAGCGGAGGTCGGACAGATACGCAGTATTTT
size: .; V: TRBV19; D: TRBD2; length: 16; J: TRBJ2-2; CDR3: CASSPRLALETGELFF; DNA: TGTGCCAGTAGTCCGCGACTAGCGCTCGAAACCGGGGAGCTGTTTTTT
size: .; V: TRBV7-9; D: TRBD2; length: 15; J: TRBJ2-1; CDR3: CASSLVLAGHNEQFF; DNA: TGTGCCAGCAGCTTAGTTCTAGCGGGACACAATGAGCAGTTCTTC
size: once; V: TRBV2; D: .; length: 11; J: TRBJ2-7; CDR3: CASTPGYEQYF; DNA: TGTGCCAGCACCCCGGGGTACGAGCAGTACTTC
size: .; V: TRBV6-5; D: TRBD1; length: 15; J: TRBJ2-3; CDR3: CASSPDRGRTDTQYF; DNA: TGTGCCAGCAGTCCGGACAGGGGGAGAACAGATACGCAGTATTTT
size: .; V: TRBV5-8; D: .; length: 12; J: TRBJ1-1; CDR3: CASSLGDSEAFF; DNA: TGTGCCAGCAGCCTGGGGGATAGTGAAGCTTTCTTT
size: .; V: TRBV5-1; D: .; length: 17; J: TRBJ1-1; CDR3: CASSLWDTGPPNTEAFF; DNA: TGCGCCAGCAGCTTGTGGGACACAGGGCCCCCCAACACTGAAGCTTTCTTT
size: .; V: TRBV21-1; D: .; length: 14; J: TRBJ1-5; CDR3: CASGDTTLNQPQHF; DNA: TGTGCCAGCGGGGACACTACCTTGAATCAGCCCCAGCATTTT
size: .; V: TRBV18; D: TRBD1; length: 15; J: TRBJ1-5; CDR3: CASSLNQGAGQPQHF; DNA: TGTGCCAGCTCACTAAACCAGGGGGCTGGTCAGCCCCAGCATTTT
size: .; V: TRBV5-1; D: TRBD1; length: 16; J: TRBJ2-5; CDR3: CASSLTGTGAQETQYF; DNA: TGCGCCAGCAGCTTAACGGGGACAGGGGCCCAAGAGACCCAGTACTTC
size: .; V: TRBV29-1; D: TRBD1; length: 13; J: TRBJ2-7; CDR3: CSVPGTGGYEQYF; DNA: TGCAGCGTCCCCGGGACAGGGGGATACGAGCAGTACTTC
size: .; V: TRBV7-6; D: .; length: 19; J: TRBJ2-7; CDR3: CASSLAHLLGTGVSYEQYF; DNA: TGTGCCAGCAGCTTAGCGCATCTATTGGGCACGGGCGTTTCCTACGAGCAGTACTTC
size: .; V: TRBV7-3; D: .; length: 14; J: TRBJ2-3; CDR3: CASSHDTGSDTQYF; DNA: TGTGCCAGCAGTCACGATACGGGGTCAGATACGCAGTATTTT
size: .; V: TRBV19; D: TRBD2; length: 17; J: TRBJ2-1; CDR3: CASSRGTSGSLDDEQFF; DNA: TGTGCCAGTAGTAGAGGGACTAGCGGGAGTTTGGATGATGAGCAGTTCTTC
size: .; V: TRBV7-8; D: TRBD1; length: 16; J: TRBJ2-6; CDR3: CASSGTGDSGANVLTF; DNA: TGTGCCAGCAGCGGGACAGGGGACTCTGGGGCCAACGTCCTGACTTTC